Following are 30 T cell receptor beta chains from one sample sequenced in a study of beta chain features in type 1 diabetes. Since all of the isolated RNA was reverse transcribed, expressed TCRB transcripts were what got sequenced. Data came from immunoSEQ multiplex PCR; TCRdb stores just in-frame clones and leaves some out. There are 400,000 to 600,000 clones in the sample; approximately 30% occur only once, and about 0.065% lies in the top ten. The sequenced sample was naive CD4+ T cells from blood. These receptors were taken from a man aged 18 to 35 in good health.

This clone was found a few times. This rearrangement joins TRBV29-1 to TRBJ2-1; D is possibly TRBD2 (6 bases). Looked up from germline, CDR1 is SQVTM and CDR2 is ANQGSEA. There are 11 residues in the CDR3. The V gene lost 8 bases and the J gene lost 6 bases, with 11 bases spanning the gap. CDR3 amino acids: CSSRRGNEQFF. The CDR3 DNA sequence: TGCAGCTCCCGGCGGGGCAATGAGCAGTTCTTC.

The chain couples TRBV7-2 to TRBJ2-1, with a possible D match to TRBD2 (6 bases). The length of the CDR3 is 14 residues. Germline loops: CDR1 SGHTA, CDR2 FQGNSA. The ends were cut back, 4 bases at V and 10 bases at J, with 17 bases in the middle. CDR3 nucleotides: TGTGCCAGCAGCTGGCGGGACGGAAAGAGGGAGCAGTTCTTC. Translation: CASSWRDGKREQFF. Looking up the rest from reference TRBV7-2 and TRBJ2-1 gives the full variable domain: GAGVSQSPSNKVTEKGKDVELRCDPISGHTALYWYRQSLGQGLEFLIYFQGNSAPDKSGLPSDRFSAERTGGSVSTLTIQRTQQEDSAVYLCASSWRDGKREQFFGPGTRLTVL.

This clone was counted between two and nine times. V and J are TRBV6-5 and TRBJ2-1; TRBD2 aligns across 7 bases. The CDR3 consists of 14 residues. Germline V gene data show CDR1 as MNHEY and CDR2 as SVGAGI. Unmatched junction bases numbered 6, after V lost 6 bases and J lost 4 bases. CDR3 sequence (DNA): TGTGCCAGCAGGACGGGGAGGGAGTACAATGAGCAGTTCTTC. Protein: CASRTGREYNEQFF.

CDR3 residues: CSAGPGAVAFF. The CDR3 DNA sequence: TGCAGTGCTGGGCCTGGGGCGGTTGCTTTCTTT. J is TRBJ1-1 and V is TRBV20-1, with a weak D call TRBD1 (5 bases). The CDR3 covers 11 residues. CDR1 is DFQATT and CDR2 is SNEGSKA in the germline V gene (reference sequence). V was pared by 5 bases and J by 11 bases, with 15 bases between.

The V and J genes are TRBV30 and TRBJ1-5; unclear D gene. There are 13 residues in the CDR3. Germline CDR1 and CDR2: GTSNPN and SVGIG (reference sequence). V shed 5 bases and J shed 3 bases, with 11 bases lying between them. For the CDR3, the DNA is TGTGCCTGGGGGCGGCAAAACAATCAGCCCCAGCATTTT. Translating it yields CAWGRQNNQPQHF.

The chain employs TRBV18 and TRBJ1-2; 8 bases match TRBD1. The CDR3 is 15 amino acids. V trimming: 3 bases; J trimming: 6 bases; junction bases outside the gene matches: 9. The germline CDR1 and CDR2 sequences are KGHSH and LQKENI. CDR3 bases: TGTGCCAGCTCACCGTTTATCGAACAGGGGGATGGCTACACCTTC. As protein: CASSPFIEQGDGYTF.

The sample holds a few counts of this clone. The chain has TRBV11-2 and TRBJ2-7; D is tentatively TRBD1 or TRBD2 (5 bases each). Germline CDR1 is SGHAT and CDR2 is FQNNGV. V dropped 5 bases and J dropped 4 bases, with 12 bases sitting between them. The CDR3 sequence is 13 residues long. The CDR3 sequence is CASSPGPGYEQYF. CDR3 coding DNA: TGTGCCAGCAGCCCGGGACCTGGGTACGAGCAGTACTTC.

The J gene is TRBJ2-7, the V gene TRBV4-2; a possible D gene is TRBD1 (7 bases). The CDR3 is 18 amino acids. Germline V gives CDR1 LGHNA, CDR2 YNFKEQ. Trimming stripped 3 bases from V and 0 bases from J, with 21 bases between. DNA for the CDR3: TGTGCCAGCAGCCAGGAGGGGTTGGGAGGACAGGTCTCCTACGAGCAGTACTTC. It codes for CASSQEGLGGQVSYEQYF.

This chain connects TRBV5-1 to TRBJ1-2; 8 bases line up with TRBD1. After removal of 2 bases from V and 7 bases from J, the junction contained 1 base not matched to a gene. CDR1 and CDR2 from the germline V gene are SGHRS and YFSETQ. The CDR3 length is 12 residues. CDR3 region: CASSFDRGGYTF. The CDR3 bases are TGCGCCAGCAGCTTTGACAGGGGTGGCTACACCTTC.

The rearrangement links TRBV9 to TRBJ1-4; D ambiguous. The CDR3 totals 14 residues. Per germline, CDR1 SGDLS and CDR2 YYNGEE. Deletions cut 4 bases from V and 8 bases from J, with 15 bases between. The CDR3 protein is CASSLRQSEEKLFF. CDR3 coding DNA: TGTGCCAGCAGCCTCCGGCAGAGTGAAGAAAAACTGTTTTTT.

V usage is TRBV4-2 and J usage is TRBJ1-3, with TRBD1 as a possible D gene (5 bases). In germline, CDR1 is LGHNA, CDR2 YNFKEQ. V was shortened by 1 base and J by 2 bases, with 12 bases between the two germline ends. The CDR3 extends over 16 amino acids. The CDR3 sequence is CASSQGQAGAGNTIYF. In DNA, the CDR3 is TGTGCCAGCAGCCAAGGGCAGGCGGGGGCTGGAAACACCATATATTTT.

This clone showed up just a few times. CDR3 residues: CASSLAGDRTDTQYF. DNA of the CDR3: TGTGCCAGCAGCTTAGCCGGAGACCGCACAGATACGCAGTATTTT. The V call is TRBV7-2, the J call TRBJ2-3; D is ambiguous. The CDR3 loop spans 15 amino acids. The germline V gene has CDR1 SGHTA and CDR2 FQGNSA. V was cut by 0 bases and J by 1 base, with 8 bases left in between.

This clone turned up a few times. The chain employs TRBV4-1 and TRBJ1-2; D possibly corresponds to TRBD1 (6 bases). Germline assignment: CDR1 MGHRA and CDR2 YSYEKL. V dropped 4 bases and J dropped 4 bases, with 16 bases sitting between them. The CDR3 sequence is 15 residues long. CDR3 amino acids: CASSPGGQGVYGYTF. CDR3 DNA: TGCGCCAGCAGCCCCGGGGGGCAGGGTGTCTATGGCTACACCTTC.

Note on this clone: The same CDR3 is also encoded by other DNA sequences in this sample. The chain recombines TRBV29-1 with TRBJ1-1; 7 bases map to TRBD1. V trimming: 3 bases; J trimming: 1 base; junction bases outside the gene matches: 2. The CDR3 has 13 residues. The V gene's germline CDR1 is SQVTM and CDR2 ANQGSEA. CDR3 sequence (DNA): TGCAGCGTTGACAGGGGGGCGAACACTGAAGCTTTCTTT. Translated, it gives CSVDRGANTEAFF.

The chain carries TRBV6-5 and TRBJ2-1, with TRBD1 as a possible D gene (6 bases). Germline values: CDR1 MNHEY, CDR2 SVGAGI. V was cut by 2 bases and J by 3 bases, with 8 bases left in between. The CDR3 has 14 amino acids. The CDR3 region is CASSYGQFYNEQFF. DNA of the CDR3: TGTGCCAGCAGTTACGGACAGTTCTACAATGAGCAGTTCTTC.

The chain uses TRBV9 and TRBJ2-5, with a tentative D call TRBD1 (6 bases). The V end lost 4 bases, the J end lost 5 bases, and 18 bases lay between the germline ends. Germline V gene lookup returns CDR1 SGDLS and CDR2 YYNGEE. The CDR3 contains 15 residues. In DNA, the CDR3 is TGTGCCAGCAGCACAGGGACCCCGAGGGGGGAGACCCAGTACTTC. It codes for CASSTGTPRGETQYF. Supplemented by reference TRBV9 and TRBJ2-5, the full variable domain reads DSGVTQTPKHLITATGQRVTLRCSPRSGDLSVYWYQQSLDQGLQFLIQYYNGEERAKGNILERFSAQQFPDLHSELNLSSLELGDSALYFCASSTGTPRGETQYFGPGTRLLVL.

The genes are TRBV5-6 and TRBJ2-1, with D perhaps assigned TRBD1 or TRBD2 (5 bases each). This CDR3 is built from 14 residues. The germline V gene has CDR1 SGHDT and CDR2 YYEEEE. Deletions cut 4 bases from V and 6 bases from J, with 14 bases between. The CDR3 reads CASSRGPVRNEQFF. CDR3 DNA: TGTGCCAGCAGCCGGGGCCCGGTACGCAATGAGCAGTTCTTC.

This clone occurred a few times. The chain couples TRBV14 to TRBJ1-2; possibly TRBD1 for D (6 bases). The CDR3 totals 15 residues. CDR1 and CDR2 from the germline V gene are SGHDN and FVKESK. The germline V and J ends were trimmed by 5 bases and 3 bases, with 16 bases remaining between them. The CDR3 protein is CASSFKQGLDYGYTF. CDR3 sequence (DNA): TGTGCCAGCAGCTTTAAACAGGGATTGGACTATGGCTACACCTTC.

This clone occurred a few times. The J gene is TRBJ2-1, the V gene TRBV7-9; 9 bases map to TRBD1. The V gene's germline CDR1 is SEHNR and CDR2 FQNEAQ (reference sequence). The CDR3 consists of 16 residues. The trim removed 3 bases at V and 5 bases at J, leaving 8 bases unmatched. The CDR3 protein is CASSFLDRGRNNEQFF. The DNA for the CDR3 is TGTGCCAGCAGCTTCCTTGACAGGGGGAGGAACAATGAGCAGTTCTTC.

The chain carries TRBV7-9 and TRBJ1-4, with 8 bases that match TRBD1. Germline lookup yields CDR1 SEHNR and CDR2 FQNEAQ (reference sequence). Trimming cost V 5 bases and J 13 bases; bases outside gene matches: 15. The CDR3 contains 15 residues. In DNA form, the CDR3 reads TGTGCCAGCAGCGCAGGGGGCCAGATGGCGAAAAGACTGTTTTTT. This encodes CASSAGGQMAKRLFF.

The CDR3 DNA reads as TGCAGCGTGAACCCGACCGGTCGAGACACTGAAGCTTTCTTT. Translated: CSVNPTGRDTEAFF. The V call is TRBV29-1, the J call TRBJ1-1; no firm D call. This CDR3 is 14 amino acids long. The V and J ends lost 6 bases and 3 bases respectively, with 17 bases between them. CDR1 and CDR2 (germline): SQVTM, ANQGSEA.

This clone was counted between two and nine times. V gene TRBV5-4 combines with J gene TRBJ2-2; the match to TRBD1 covers 10 bases. Germline V gives CDR1 SGHNT, CDR2 YYREEE (reference sequence). Trimming at V came to 5 bases and at J to 5 bases, leaving 9 bases not matched to a gene. The CDR3 length is 16 residues. CDR3 region: CASSPGTGEWTGELFF. CDR3 nucleotides: TGTGCCAGCAGTCCCGGGACAGGGGAATGGACCGGGGAGCTGTTTTTT.

V and J are TRBV4-3 and TRBJ2-1, with TRBD1 as a possible D gene (6 bases). CDR1 and CDR2 (germline): LGHNA, YSLEER. The V end lost 3 bases, the J end lost 8 bases, and 11 bases lay between the germline ends. This CDR3 contains 13 residues. The CDR3 coding sequence is TGCGCCAGCAGCCATTCCCCAGGGGATGAGCAGTTCTTC. Translating it yields CASSHSPGDEQFF.

This clone turned up a few times. The rearrangement links TRBV13 to TRBJ2-1, with 8 bases lining up with TRBD2. The CDR3 is 17 residues long. Germline CDR1 PRHDT, CDR2 FYEKMQ (reference sequence). Trimming cost V 2 bases and J 1 base; bases outside gene matches: 7. The CDR3, as DNA: TGTGCCAGCAGCTTATCTCCCCTAGCGGGTTCCTACAATGAGCAGTTCTTC. This encodes CASSLSPLAGSYNEQFF.

The chain is built from TRBV30 and TRBJ2-1; D is ambiguous. V dropped 4 bases and J dropped 8 bases, with 18 bases sitting between them. Germline V gives CDR1 GTSNPN, CDR2 SVGIG (reference sequence). The CDR3 is made up of 14 amino acids. CDR3 loop: CAWKPGQNLDEQFF. CDR3 nucleotides: TGTGCCTGGAAACCGGGTCAAAACTTGGATGAGCAGTTCTTC. Based on the CDR3 plus reference TRBV30 and TRBJ2-1, the full variable domain is SQTIHQWPATLVQPVGSPLSLECTVEGTSNPNLYWYRQAAGRGLQLLFYSVGIGQISSEVPQNLSASRPQDRQFILSSKKLLLSDSGFYLCAWKPGQNLDEQFFGPGTRLTVL.

The chain links TRBV5-6 to TRBJ2-1; 9 nucleotides align to TRBD2. The CDR3 contains 15 residues. V gave up 4 bases and J gave up 4 bases; unmatched junction bases: 6. Per the germline V gene, CDR1 is SGHDT and CDR2 is YYEEEE. CDR3 region: CASSHLAGKYNEQFF. CDR3 nucleotides: TGTGCCAGCAGCCATCTAGCGGGGAAATACAATGAGCAGTTCTTC.

Points on this clone: This CDR3 is also generated by other DNA sequences in the sample. The rearrangement joins TRBV10-3 to TRBJ2-1; no firm D call. Germline CDR1 is ENHRY and CDR2 is SYGVKD. The V gene lost 2 bases and the J gene lost 3 bases, with 2 bases spanning the gap. This CDR3 comprises 12 residues. Written as DNA, the CDR3 is TGTGCCATCAGTGAGATCTACAATGAGCAGTTCTTC. Its protein product is CAISEIYNEQFF.

The V gene is TRBV6-5, the J gene TRBJ2-5; D may be TRBD1 or TRBD2 (5 bases each). The CDR3 runs to 12 residues. V was shortened by 1 base and J by 5 bases, with 5 bases between the two germline ends. CDR1 is MNHEY and CDR2 is SVGAGI in the germline V gene. This CDR3 reads CASSYWGETQYF. For the CDR3, the DNA is TGTGCCAGCAGTTACTGGGGGGAGACCCAGTACTTC.

The table lists this clone with a few counts. The V and J genes are TRBV5-1 and TRBJ2-7; 9 bases align to TRBD2. This CDR3 is 14 amino acids long. The germline V gene has CDR1 SGHRS and CDR2 YFSETQ. The junction had 3 bases not matched to a gene; V was cut back by 3 bases and J by 2 bases. CDR3 protein: CASSSGTSTYEQYF. The DNA of the CDR3 is TGCGCCAGCAGCTCCGGGACTAGCACCTACGAGCAGTACTTC.

This clone has just a few counts. CDR3 loop: CASSLRDWPYNEQFF. The DNA for the CDR3 is TGTGCCAGCAGCCTCCGGGACTGGCCCTACAATGAGCAGTTCTTC. The J gene is TRBJ2-1, the V gene TRBV7-2, with D maybe TRBD2 (6 bases). The CDR3 covers 15 residues. The V gene's germline CDR1 is SGHTA and CDR2 FQGNSA. V was pared by 5 bases and J by 2 bases, with 13 bases between.